This T cell receptor beta chain is from a study of breast tumors, draining lymph nodes, adjacent tissues. Study-level points and caveats: Tumor repertoires ranked between lymph nodes and nontumor tissue in diversity, with V and J gene preferences. Luminal-like breast cancer showed significantly greater tumor-nontumor repertoire similarity than basal-like breast cancer did. Most tumor T cells seemingly derive from lymph node, then expand in tumor. The lymph node origin of tumor T cells was framed as consistent with a hypothesis, not demonstrated.

This clonotype was detected ten times or more. Its antigen is unidentified. TCRdb ran MiXCR on the multiplex PCR reads and lists one entry per CDR3 protein. The data contain 45,000 or so distinct CDR3 sequences, 23% of them singletons. There are 20 residues in the CDR3. Germline CDR1 SGHRS, CDR2 YFSETQ. V dropped 3 bases and J dropped 2; count of bases not matched to a gene: 15. The sequencing input was breast tumor tissue. This clonotype was obtained from a female donor with breast cancer. Some clones in this sample may be carry-over from other donors' samples. This chain connects TRBV5-1 to TRBJ2-3; 13 nucleotides match TRBD2. CDR3 nucleotides: TGCGCCAGCAGCTCCGGGGCAGGGGGACTAGCGGGGTCAGTCACAGATACGCAGTATTTT. This encodes CASSSGAGGLAGSVTDTQYF.